The 4 T cell receptor beta chains listed next were all sequenced from one sample in a study of OX40 agonist ivuxolimab in advanced cancers. TCRdb's copy holds only in-frame clones and misses some; the assay was immunoSEQ multiplex PCR. The sample lists about 95,000 clones; roughly 90% were seen once. The material was CD4+ or CD8+ T cells sorted from blood, obtained in a trial of the OX40 agonist ivuxolimab. These receptors originate from an adult with an advanced solid tumor such as melanoma, head and neck, liver or kidney cancer.

The rearrangement links TRBV9 to TRBJ1-5; TRBD1 aligns across 8 bases. CDR1 is SGDLS and CDR2 is YYNGEE in the germline V gene. J was trimmed by 6 bases and V by 4 bases; bases with no gene match: 6. The CDR3 is made up of 14 amino acids. The CDR3 sequence is CASSPGQGGQPQHF. Written as DNA, the CDR3 is TGTGCCAGCAGCCCCGGACAGGGCGGTCAGCCCCAGCATTTT.

The CDR3 reads CASSLGLAEVYEQYF. The CDR3 DNA is TGTGCCAGCAGCTTAGGACTAGCGGAGGTTTACGAGCAGTACTTC. The chain joins TRBV11-2 to TRBJ2-7, with TRBD2 identical over 9 bases. The V gene end was trimmed by 1 base and the J gene end by 4 bases; junction bases not matched to a gene: 5. Germline lookup yields CDR1 SGHAT and CDR2 FQNNGV. This CDR3 is built from 15 residues.

The chain recombines TRBV30 with TRBJ1-4; possibly TRBD1 for D (6 bases). The germline V and J ends were trimmed by 1 base and 5 bases, with 11 bases remaining between them. The V gene's germline CDR1 is GTSNPN and CDR2 SVGIG (reference sequence). The CDR3 is 14 amino acids. CDR3 DNA: TGTGCCTGGAGTGGTGGGGGGCCGAATGAAAAACTGTTTTTT. Translating it yields CAWSGGGPNEKLFF.

The V gene is TRBV18, the J gene TRBJ2-7; TRBD2 matches 7 bases. There are 12 residues in the CDR3. CDR1 is KGHSH and CDR2 is LQKENI in the germline V gene. V lost 3 bases and J lost 6; bases outside the gene matches: 2. CDR3: CASSPRGSEQYF. The CDR3 DNA is TGTGCCAGCTCACCGCGGGGGAGCGAGCAGTACTTC.